This TCR beta chain was obtained from a study of cytomegalovirus exposure and HLA in healthy donors. CDR1 and CDR2 (germline): MGHRA, YSYEKL. The V end was cut by 1 base, the J end by 4 bases, with 10 bases between. This CDR3 is 14 amino acids long. As concerns this clone: Its cognate antigen is unknown.

The PCR had 60 Vbeta and 13 Jbeta primers. TCRdb keeps only in-frame clones here, not all; method: immunoSEQ multiplex PCR. The table includes about 180,000 clones, about four fifths detected once. General observations from the study: Many donors carried some public TCRs, although rarity characterized most TCR sequences. The study labeled 150 or so TCR beta chains cytomegalovirus-associated.

The TCR sequence derives from a middle-aged man in good health and CMV-seronegative. The sequenced sample consisted of PBMCs. The chain links TRBV4-1 to TRBJ1-1; D is ambiguous. The CDR3 region is CASSQVAPSTEAFF. In nucleotides, the CDR3 is TGCGCCAGCAGCCAAGTCGCGCCAAGCACTGAAGCTTTCTTT.